Each of the 25 T cell receptor beta chains below was sequenced from the same sample in a study of T cell responses to AZD1222 COVID-19 vaccine. Sequencing was performed with immunoSEQ multiplex PCR; in TCRdb, only in-frame clones are kept and a portion is missing. The sample consists of fewer than 150,000 clones, approximately 86% of them appearing once. The source material was peripheral blood, sampled 28 days after the second AZD1222 dose. Receptor source: an adult who received the AZD1222 COVID-19 vaccine.

The rearrangement uses TRBV5-1 and TRBJ1-5; 7 positions agree with TRBD1. V dropped 4 bases and J dropped 5; count of bases not matched to a gene: 6. The CDR3 extends over 14 amino acids. Germline V CDR1 and CDR2: SGHRS, YFSETQ. The CDR3 coding sequence is TGCGCCAGCAGCCCCGGGACAGAAGATCAGCCCCAGCATTTT. Translation gives CASSPGTEDQPQHF.

The chain uses TRBV5-8 and TRBJ1-6; tentative D call: TRBD1 (5 bases). The ends were cut back, 1 base at V and 8 bases at J, with 13 bases in the middle. CDR1 is SGHTS and CDR2 is YDEGEE in the germline V gene. This CDR3 spans 15 amino acids. This CDR3 is CASSLSGEGDSPLHF. The DNA of the CDR3 is TGTGCCAGCAGCTTGTCGGGGGAAGGTGATTCACCCCTCCACTTT.

The chain employs TRBV5-1 and TRBJ2-5; TRBD1 aligns across 7 bases. Germline-derived CDR1 and CDR2 are SGHRS and YFSETQ. Trimming took 7 bases from V and 4 from J; bases not matched to a gene: 7. This CDR3 is built from 13 residues. Here the CDR3 reads CASRGGEGETQYF. Here the CDR3 DNA reads TGCGCCAGCCGAGGGGGCGAAGGAGAGACCCAGTACTTC.

This chain links TRBV30 with TRBJ1-6, with 7 bases aligning to TRBD1. Germline assignment: CDR1 GTSNPN and CDR2 SVGIG (reference sequence). V shed 4 bases and J 10 bases; nucleotides not matched to a gene: 13. The CDR3 consists of 15 residues. Here the CDR3 reads CAWKRLTGYGSPLHF. DNA for the CDR3: TGTGCCTGGAAACGACTGACAGGGTACGGATCACCCCTCCACTTT.

The chain links TRBV7-3 to TRBJ1-2, with 7 bases matching TRBD1. Germline CDR1 is SGHTA and CDR2 is FQGTGA. Trimming cost V 2 bases and J 4 bases; bases outside gene matches: 7. There are 15 residues in the CDR3. CDR3: CASSLSGRGTYGYTF. The CDR3 bases are TGTGCCAGCAGCTTATCGGGCAGGGGGACCTATGGCTACACCTTC.

This clone was detected only a few times. The gene calls are TRBV18 and TRBJ1-6; D is uncertain. V was clipped by 2 bases and J by 7 bases, with 9 bases between them. Germline assignment: CDR1 KGHSH and CDR2 LQKENI. The CDR3 has 14 residues. The CDR3 sequence: CASSPAGLNSPLHF. CDR3 in DNA: TGTGCCAGCTCACCAGCAGGCCTAAATTCACCCCTCCACTTT.

The gene calls are TRBV7-9 and TRBJ1-1; weak D call: TRBD1 (5 bases). The CDR3 runs to 17 residues. Per the germline V gene, CDR1 is SEHNR and CDR2 is FQNEAQ (reference sequence). V was clipped by 2 bases and J by 1 base, with 17 bases between them. CDR3 sequence reads: CASSLKGREIENTEAFF. The CDR3 DNA is TGTGCCAGCAGCTTAAAGGGACGGGAAATCGAGAACACTGAAGCTTTCTTT.

The genes are TRBV27 and TRBJ2-2; D gene ambiguous. The CDR3 consists of 12 residues. Trimming shortened V by 7 bases and J by 7 bases, and 10 bases separated the two germline ends. The germline CDR1 and CDR2 sequences are MNHEY and SMNVEV (reference sequence). The CDR3 protein is CASTTRNGELFF. The CDR3 nucleotides are TGTGCCAGCACCACCAGGAACGGGGAGCTGTTTTTT.

The chain joins TRBV11-1 to TRBJ1-6, with D unclear. The CDR3 extends over 15 amino acids. The V and J ends lost 4 bases and 9 bases respectively, with 16 bases between them. Germline assignment: CDR1 SGHAT and CDR2 FQDESV (reference sequence). The CDR3 region is CASSSLRGGVSPLHF. In DNA form, the CDR3 reads TGTGCCAGCAGCTCCTTACGCGGTGGGGTTTCACCCCTCCACTTT.

The V and J genes are TRBV19 and TRBJ1-5; 7 bases map to TRBD1. The germline V gene has CDR1 LNHDA and CDR2 SQIVND (reference sequence). V shed 0 bases and J 0 bases; nucleotides not matched to a gene: 8. There are 18 residues in the CDR3. The CDR3 protein is CASSIEGGKGFSNQPQHF. As DNA, the CDR3 is TGTGCCAGTAGTATAGAAGGGGGCAAAGGGTTTAGCAATCAGCCCCAGCATTTT.

CDR3 DNA: TGTGCCAGTATGGGAGGCCGGGGGGCTCGGACTGAAGCTTTCTTT. This gives the protein CASMGGRGARTEAFF. The chain is built from TRBV19 and TRBJ1-1, with D tentatively TRBD1 (6 bases). The CDR3 loop spans 15 amino acids. Germline CDR1 is LNHDA and CDR2 is SQIVND (reference sequence). The germline V and J ends were trimmed by 7 bases and 5 bases, with 20 bases remaining between them.

This CDR3 reads CASSLLEAGGPVHEQFF. The CDR3 nucleotides are TGTGCCAGCAGTTTATTAGAAGCGGGAGGGCCTGTCCATGAGCAGTTCTTC. V usage is TRBV28 and J usage is TRBJ2-1; 10 positions match TRBD2. From germline, CDR1 is MDHEN and CDR2 SYDVKM. This CDR3 spans 17 amino acids. With V trimmed by 1 base and J by 8 bases, 11 bases remained unmatched.

This clone was observed a few times. V gene TRBV30 combines with J gene TRBJ1-1, with a weak D call TRBD1 (6 bases). With 7 bases removed from V and 1 base from J, the gap between germline ends came to 16 bases. This CDR3 is 14 amino acids long. From germline, CDR1 is GTSNPN and CDR2 SVGIG (reference sequence). The CDR3 region has the DNA TGTGCCTCTCAACGGGGGGCTAAGAACACTGAAGCTTTCTTT. It encodes CASQRGAKNTEAFF.

The chain uses TRBV11-2 and TRBJ2-7; no firm D call. CDR3 size: 14 residues. V was clipped by 1 base and J by 3 bases, with 10 bases between them. Germline CDR1 SGHAT, CDR2 FQNNGV. The CDR3 is CASSLVGPNYEQYF. The CDR3 DNA reads TGTGCCAGCAGCTTAGTTGGGCCGAACTACGAGCAGTACTTC.

The chain has TRBV5-1 and TRBJ1-2, with 7 bases aligning to TRBD1. Trimming at V came to 4 bases and at J to 3 bases, leaving 3 bases not matched to a gene. Germline lookup yields CDR1 SGHRS and CDR2 YFSETQ. This CDR3 has 13 amino acids. CDR3 DNA sequence: TGCGCCAGCAGCCAAGGGACAGACTATGGCTACACCTTC. It translates to CASSQGTDYGYTF.

The CDR3 DNA reads TGTGCCAGCATTTGGGACCGGTCCGGTGGCTACACCTTC. Translating it yields CASIWDRSGGYTF. The genes are TRBV6-5 and TRBJ1-2, with D possibly matching TRBD1 (5 bases). Between the trimmed V and J ends, which lost 7 bases and 7 bases, there was a span of 16 bases. The CDR3 contains 13 residues. Germline CDR1 MNHEY, CDR2 SVGAGI.

The chain carries TRBV5-1 and TRBJ1-1; D remains unclear. V lost 0 bases, J lost 0 bases, and 3 bases lay in between. The germline V gene encodes CDR1 SGHRS and CDR2 YFSETQ. This CDR3 region has 13 residues. The CDR3, as DNA: TGCGCCAGCAGCTTGGCCGTGAACACTGAAGCTTTCTTT. Translating gives CASSLAVNTEAFF.

The rearrangement uses TRBV27 and TRBJ1-3; D is unclear. With 2 bases removed from V and 0 bases from J, the gap between germline ends came to 5 bases. Germline CDR1 MNHEY, CDR2 SMNVEV (reference sequence). There are 14 residues in the CDR3. CDR3 region: CASSLGFSGNTIYF. In DNA, the CDR3 is TGTGCCAGCAGTTTAGGTTTCTCTGGAAACACCATATATTTT.

This chain joins TRBV11-2 and TRBJ2-1, with TRBD2 matching over 16 bases. The CDR3 extends over 19 amino acids. V lost 5 bases and J lost 10; bases outside the gene matches: 17. Germline V gene data show CDR1 as SGHAT and CDR2 as FQNNGV. This CDR3 reads CASSPGTSGRAFGRLEQFF. The CDR3 bases are TGTGCCAGCAGCCCCGGGACTAGCGGGAGGGCCTTCGGGAGATTGGAGCAGTTCTTC.

This chain joins TRBV6-5 and TRBJ2-1, with D possibly TRBD1 on 6 matching bases. Germline values: CDR1 MNHEY, CDR2 SVGAGI. The CDR3 consists of 14 residues. V lost 2 bases and J lost 6, with 11 bases in between. The CDR3, as DNA: TGTGCCAGCAGTTACAGGGGGAGTTCCAATGAGCAGTTCTTC. It specifies CASSYRGSSNEQFF.

This chain uses TRBV28 with TRBJ1-2, with TRBD1 matching over 11 bases. The CDR3 loop spans 15 amino acids. Losses at the gene ends were 1 base for V and 8 bases for J; bases not matched to a gene: 6. CDR1 MDHEN and CDR2 SYDVKM come from the germline V gene. CDR3 amino acids: CASSLLGTGGVGYTF. CDR3 in DNA: TGTGCCAGCAGTTTATTGGGGACAGGGGGTGTCGGCTACACCTTC.

V usage is TRBV6-5 and J usage is TRBJ2-1, with a possible D match to TRBD2 (6 bases). The V end lost 4 bases, the J end lost 0 bases, and 10 bases lay between the germline ends. The length of the CDR3 is 15 residues. The germline CDR1 and CDR2 sequences are MNHEY and SVGAGI. CDR3 DNA: TGTGCCAGCAGTTCTAGCGTGAGCTCCTACAATGAGCAGTTCTTC. This gives the protein CASSSSVSSYNEQFF.

V usage is TRBV28 and J usage is TRBJ1-5, with 7 positions matching TRBD1. This CDR3 has 15 residues. J lost 7 bases, V lost 2 bases, and 8 bases had no gene match. Germline values: CDR1 MDHEN, CDR2 SYDVKM. CDR3 sequence (DNA): TGTGCCAGCAGTTTAGGGGGGGCACAGGGGCAGCCCCAGCATTTT. Protein sequence: CASSLGGAQGQPQHF.

The chain couples TRBV5-1 to TRBJ1-1; TRBD1 aligns across 7 bases. After removal of 0 bases from V and 10 bases from J, the junction contained 6 bases not matched to a gene. This CDR3 is 13 amino acids long. CDR1 is SGHRS, CDR2 YFSETQ, per germline. The CDR3 DNA follows: TGCGCCAGCAGCTTGGAAGGGACAGAGGTAGCTTTCTTT. Its protein is CASSLEGTEVAFF.

The V call is TRBV19, the J call TRBJ1-1; D unclear. CDR3 size: 13 residues. Germline CDR1 reads LNHDA; CDR2 reads SQIVND (reference sequence). Trimming removed 0 bases from V and 9 bases from J, with 11 bases in between. The CDR3 DNA sequence: TGTGCCAGTAGTATAGATGAGGGTTTGAAAGCTTTCTTT. Its protein product is CASSIDEGLKAFF. Full variable domain (remainder filled in from reference TRBV19 and TRBJ1-1): DGGITQSPKYLFRKEGQNVTLSCEQNLNHDAMYWYRQDPGQGLRLIYYSQIVNDFQKGDIAEGYSVSREKKESFPLTVTSAQKNPTAFYLCASSIDEGLKAFFGQGTRLTVV.